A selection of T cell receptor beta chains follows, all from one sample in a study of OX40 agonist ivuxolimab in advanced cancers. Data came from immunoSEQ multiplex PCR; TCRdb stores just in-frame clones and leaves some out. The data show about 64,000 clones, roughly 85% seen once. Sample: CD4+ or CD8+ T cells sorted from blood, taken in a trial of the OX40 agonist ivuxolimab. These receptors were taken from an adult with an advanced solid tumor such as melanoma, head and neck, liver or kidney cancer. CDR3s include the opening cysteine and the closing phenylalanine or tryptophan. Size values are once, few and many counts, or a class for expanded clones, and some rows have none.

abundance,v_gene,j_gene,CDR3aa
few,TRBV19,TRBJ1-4,CASMAGGHEKLFF
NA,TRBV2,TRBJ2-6,CASRPEGSGANVLTF
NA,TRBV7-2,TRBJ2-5,CASGGSETQYF
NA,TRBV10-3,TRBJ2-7,CAISGGVGEDYEQYF
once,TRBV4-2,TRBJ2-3,CASSPAGTSATDTQYF
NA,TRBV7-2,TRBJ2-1,CASSAGQETNEQFF
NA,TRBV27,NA,CASSGWDAGRYEQYF
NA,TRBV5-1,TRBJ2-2,CASSLWGAGELFF
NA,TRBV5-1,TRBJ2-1,CASSLEVGFYNEQFF
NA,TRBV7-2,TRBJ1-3,CASSFRQGSSGNTIYF
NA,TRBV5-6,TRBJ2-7,CASSFPGYHEQYF
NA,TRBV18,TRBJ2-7,CASSPRWTGEQYF
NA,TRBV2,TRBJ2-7,CASRRQGNSYEQYF
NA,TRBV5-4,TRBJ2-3,CASSFGTSGEGTDTQYF
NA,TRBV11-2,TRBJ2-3,CASARGGGTDTQYF
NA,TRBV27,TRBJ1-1,CASSLSAGNTEAFF
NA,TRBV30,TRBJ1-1,CAWSAQSNAFF
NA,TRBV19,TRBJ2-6,CASSMGYGANVLTF
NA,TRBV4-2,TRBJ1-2,CASSQNPRNPGNYGYTF
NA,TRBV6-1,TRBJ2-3,CASSRDWGMDTQYF
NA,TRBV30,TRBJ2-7,CAWSQGLQYEQYF
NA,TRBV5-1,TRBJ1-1,CASSSSGQGVTEAFF
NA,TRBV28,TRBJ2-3,CASSLWVEDTQYF
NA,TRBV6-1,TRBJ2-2,CASSAREDTGELFF